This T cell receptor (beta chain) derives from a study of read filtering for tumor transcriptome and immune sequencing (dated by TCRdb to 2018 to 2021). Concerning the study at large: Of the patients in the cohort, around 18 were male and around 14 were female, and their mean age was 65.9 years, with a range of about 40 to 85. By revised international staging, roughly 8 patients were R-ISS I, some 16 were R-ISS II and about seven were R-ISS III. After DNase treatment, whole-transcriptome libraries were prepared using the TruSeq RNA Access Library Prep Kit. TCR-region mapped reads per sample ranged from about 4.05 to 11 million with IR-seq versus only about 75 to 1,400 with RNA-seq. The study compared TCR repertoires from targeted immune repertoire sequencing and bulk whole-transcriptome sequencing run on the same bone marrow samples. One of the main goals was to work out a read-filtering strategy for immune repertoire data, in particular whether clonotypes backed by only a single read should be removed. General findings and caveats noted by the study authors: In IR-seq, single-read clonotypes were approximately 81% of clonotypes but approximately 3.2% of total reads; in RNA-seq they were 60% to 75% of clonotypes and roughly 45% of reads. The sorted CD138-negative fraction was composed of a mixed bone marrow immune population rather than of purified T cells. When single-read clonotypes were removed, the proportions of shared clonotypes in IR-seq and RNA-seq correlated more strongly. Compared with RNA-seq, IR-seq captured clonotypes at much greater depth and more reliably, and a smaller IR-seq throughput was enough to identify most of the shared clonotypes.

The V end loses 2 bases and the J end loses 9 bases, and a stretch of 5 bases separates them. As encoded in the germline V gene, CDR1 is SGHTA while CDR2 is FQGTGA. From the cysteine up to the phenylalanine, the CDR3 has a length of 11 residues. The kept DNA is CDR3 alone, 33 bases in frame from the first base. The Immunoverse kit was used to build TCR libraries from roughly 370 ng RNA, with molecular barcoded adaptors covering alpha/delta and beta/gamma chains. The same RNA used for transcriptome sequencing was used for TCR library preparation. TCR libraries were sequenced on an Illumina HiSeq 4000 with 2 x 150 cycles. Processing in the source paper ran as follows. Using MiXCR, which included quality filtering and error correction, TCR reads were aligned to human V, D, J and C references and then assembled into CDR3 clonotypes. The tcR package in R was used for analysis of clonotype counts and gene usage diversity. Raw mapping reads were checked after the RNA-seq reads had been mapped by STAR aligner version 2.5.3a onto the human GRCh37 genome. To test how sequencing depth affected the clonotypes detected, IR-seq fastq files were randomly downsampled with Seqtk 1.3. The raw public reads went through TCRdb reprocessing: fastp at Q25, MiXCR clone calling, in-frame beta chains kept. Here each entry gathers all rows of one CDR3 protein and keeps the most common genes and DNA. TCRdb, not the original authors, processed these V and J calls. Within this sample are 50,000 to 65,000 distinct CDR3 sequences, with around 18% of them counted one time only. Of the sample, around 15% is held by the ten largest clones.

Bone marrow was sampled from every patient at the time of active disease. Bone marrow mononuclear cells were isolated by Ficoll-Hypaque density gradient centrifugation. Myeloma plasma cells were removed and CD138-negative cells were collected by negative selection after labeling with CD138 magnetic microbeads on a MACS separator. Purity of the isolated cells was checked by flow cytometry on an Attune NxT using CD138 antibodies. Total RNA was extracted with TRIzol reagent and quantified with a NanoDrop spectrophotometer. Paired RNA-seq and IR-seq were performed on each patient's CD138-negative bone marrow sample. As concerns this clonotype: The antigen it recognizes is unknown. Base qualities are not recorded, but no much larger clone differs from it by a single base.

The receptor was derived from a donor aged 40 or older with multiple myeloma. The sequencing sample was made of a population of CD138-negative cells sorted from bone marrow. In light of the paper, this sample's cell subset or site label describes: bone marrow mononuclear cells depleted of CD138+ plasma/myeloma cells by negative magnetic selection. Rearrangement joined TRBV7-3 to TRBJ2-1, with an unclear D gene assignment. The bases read TGTGCCAGCAGCTTAGGTATTGAGCAGTTCTTC. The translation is CASSLGIEQFF.